Each of the 22 T cell receptor beta chains below was sequenced from the same sample in a study of cytomegalovirus exposure and HLA in healthy donors. The PCR contained 60 Vbeta and 13 Jbeta primers. Sequencing used immunoSEQ multiplex PCR; TCRdb keeps in-frame clones, though not all of them. The table lists tens of thousands of clones, approximately 80% of them singletons, with roughly 4% in the top ten. The sample consisted of PBMCs. All receptors derive from a man aged 30 to 39 in good health and CMV-seronegative.

The chain carries TRBV2 and TRBJ1-2, with D hard to call. The germline V gene has CDR1 SNHLY and CDR2 FYNNEI. V lost 3 bases to trimming and J lost 6 bases, with 17 bases between them. The CDR3 has 15 residues. The CDR3 DNA is TGTGCCAGCAGTGATTCGCCCGTGCGTGTCCATGGCTACACCTTC. Protein product: CASSDSPVRVHGYTF.

This clone was detected only a few times. The chain combines TRBV14 with TRBJ2-7, with 7 bases matching TRBD1. CDR3 size: 14 residues. Germline V CDR1 and CDR2: SGHDN, FVKESK. V gave up 0 bases and J gave up 4 bases; unmatched junction bases: 3. The CDR3 DNA reads TGTGCCAGCAGCCAAGAAAACAGGGGTTACGAGCAGTACTTC. This sequence encodes CASSQENRGYEQYF.

This clone was detected once. The DNA for the CDR3 is TGTGCCAGTAGACTAGCGGGGGAACCTACGGGGGAGCTGTTTTTT. Residues: CASRLAGEPTGELFF. V gene TRBV19 combines with J gene TRBJ2-2, with TRBD2 identical over 11 bases. This CDR3 comprises 15 residues. J lost 8 bases, V lost 6 bases, and 8 bases had no gene match. CDR1 is LNHDA, CDR2 SQIVND, per germline (reference sequence). Together with reference TRBV19 and TRBJ2-2, the CDR3 gives the full variable domain: DGGITQSPKYLFRKEGQNVTLSCEQNLNHDAMYWYRQDPGQGLRLIYYSQIVNDFQKGDIAEGYSVSREKKESFPLTVTSAQKNPTAFYLCASRLAGEPTGELFFGEGSRLTVL.

This sequence joins TRBV10-3 and TRBJ2-5, with D hard to call. CDR1 is ENHRY and CDR2 is SYGVKD in the germline V gene. This CDR3 has 14 residues. V lost 0 bases and J lost 1, with 6 bases in between. CDR3 sequence (DNA): TGTGCCATCAGTGAGTCAGTGGCCCAAGAGACCCAGTACTTC. Its protein product is CAISESVAQETQYF.

The chain uses TRBV29-1 and TRBJ2-1, with a weak D call TRBD2 (5 bases). V was clipped by 5 bases and J by 4 bases, with 9 bases between them. Germline V gives CDR1 SQVTM, CDR2 ANQGSEA. The CDR3 loop spans 12 amino acids. The CDR3 DNA sequence: TGCAGCGTTCTAGCAGTTTACAATGAGCAGTTCTTC. Translated, it gives CSVLAVYNEQFF.

The rearrangement links TRBV10-3 to TRBJ2-3; 9 bases agree with TRBD1. The germline gives CDR1 ENHRY, CDR2 SYGVKD. V shed 7 bases and J 2 bases; nucleotides not matched to a gene: 4. The CDR3 covers 14 residues. The CDR3 loop is CAIKGTGNTDTQYF. CDR3 bases: TGTGCCATCAAGGGGACAGGGAACACAGATACGCAGTATTTT.

CDR3 nucleotides: TGTGCCAGCAGTCCCCGGACAGGGGTCTATAGGCAGTTCTTC. Protein: CASSPRTGVYRQFF. V is TRBV6-5 and J is TRBJ2-1; 9 nucleotides align to TRBD1. The germline CDR1 and CDR2 sequences are MNHEY and SVGAGI. Trimming cost V 5 bases and J 12 bases; bases outside gene matches: 11. This CDR3 region has 14 residues.

The chain carries TRBV5-1 and TRBJ2-7; maybe TRBD1 (5 bases). CDR3 size: 13 residues. The V gene's germline CDR1 is SGHRS and CDR2 YFSETQ. Trimming took 4 bases from V and 4 from J, leaving 12 bases between them. The CDR3 loop is CASSQGNLYEQYF. The CDR3 DNA is TGCGCCAGCAGCCAGGGAAATCTGTACGAGCAGTACTTC. Full variable domain (outside the CDR3, taken from reference TRBV5-1 and TRBJ2-7): KAGVTQTPRYLIKTRGQQVTLSCSPISGHRSVSWYQQTPGQGLQFLFEYFSETQRNKGNFPGRFSGRQFSNSRSEMNVSTLELGDSALYLCASSQGNLYEQYFGPGTRLTVT.

This clone was recorded a few times. The chain recombines TRBV4-3 with TRBJ2-7; TRBD1 aligns across 8 bases. This CDR3 comprises 15 residues. Germline V gene data show CDR1 as LGHNA and CDR2 as YSLEER. The ends lost 0 bases at V and 4 bases at J; junction bases unmatched: 5. CDR3 protein: CASSQDRTGKYEQYF. CDR3 nucleotides: TGCGCCAGCAGCCAAGATAGGACAGGGAAGTACGAGCAGTACTTC.

This chain connects TRBV7-9 to TRBJ2-7; a possible D gene is TRBD2 (6 bases). The ends were cut back, 5 bases at V and 2 bases at J, with 13 bases in the middle. CDR3 size: 14 residues. The V gene's germline CDR1 is SEHNR and CDR2 FQNEAQ (reference sequence). Written as DNA, the CDR3 is TGTGCCAGCAGCGCCCGGGAGTCCCCCTACGAGCAGTACTTC. This translates into CASSARESPYEQYF.

J is TRBJ1-1 and V is TRBV2; TRBD1 matches at 7 bases. Germline-derived CDR1 and CDR2 are SNHLY and FYNNEI. The CDR3 consists of 12 residues. With 8 bases clipped from V and 6 bases from J, the junction kept 6 bases outside the gene matches. CDR3 residues: CASGGTAAEAFF. CDR3 coding DNA: TGTGCCAGCGGGGGGACAGCAGCTGAAGCTTTCTTT. Drawing the rest from reference TRBV2 and TRBJ1-1, the complete variable domain is EPEVTQTPSHQVTQMGQEVILRCVPISNHLYFYWYRQILGQKVEFLVSFYNNEISEKSEIFDDQFSVERPDGSNFTLKIRSTKLEDSAMYFCASGGTAAEAFFGQGTRLTVV.

This chain connects TRBV7-9 to TRBJ2-5, with D possibly being TRBD2 (6 bases). Germline assignment: CDR1 SEHNR and CDR2 FQNEAQ (reference sequence). This CDR3 is built from 14 residues. Trimming took 4 bases from V and 1 from J, leaving 10 bases between them. The CDR3: CASSSDYLQETQYF. CDR3 nucleotide sequence: TGTGCCAGCAGCTCGGACTACCTCCAAGAGACCCAGTACTTC.

The CDR3 DNA is TGTGCCAGCAGTCGGGATAGCGGTATCACCGGGGAGCTGTTTTTT. This encodes CASSRDSGITGELFF. The rearrangement joins TRBV6-5 to TRBJ2-2; the D gene is possibly TRBD2 (6 bases). Germline-derived CDR1 and CDR2 are MNHEY and SVGAGI. The CDR3 length is 15 residues. Deletions cut 5 bases from V and 4 bases from J, with 14 bases between.

This chain connects TRBV6-5 to TRBJ1-5, with 10 bases aligning to TRBD1. This CDR3 contains 15 residues. Germline V gene sequence: CDR1 MNHEY, CDR2 SVGAGI. V lost 6 bases, J lost 4 bases, and 6 bases stayed unmatched. The CDR3 is CASSPGTGDNQPQHF. DNA for the CDR3: TGTGCCAGCAGCCCCGGGACAGGGGATAATCAGCCCCAGCATTTT.

This clone came up a few times. The gene calls are TRBV4-3 and TRBJ2-1, with 8 bases aligning to TRBD1. In germline, CDR1 is LGHNA, CDR2 YSLEER. The trim removed 5 bases at V and 8 bases at J, leaving 5 bases unmatched. The CDR3 is 13 amino acids. The CDR3 region has the DNA TGCGCCAGCAGCATCGGACAGGGCTATGAGCAGTTCTTC. It is translated as CASSIGQGYEQFF.

This clone has just a few counts. CDR3 bases: TGTGCCAGCAGCTTAGGGGCCTCCTACAATGAGCAGTTCTTC. It is translated as CASSLGASYNEQFF. This sequence joins TRBV5-6 and TRBJ2-1; D may be TRBD1 (5 bases). The V gene's germline CDR1 is SGHDT and CDR2 YYEEEE. The CDR3 loop spans 14 amino acids. Trimming stripped 2 bases from V and 0 bases from J, with 6 bases between. Combining the CDR3 with reference TRBV5-6 and TRBJ2-1 gives the whole variable domain DAGVTQSPTHLIKTRGQQVTLRCSPKSGHDTVSWYQQALGQGPQFIFQYYEEEERQRGNFPDRFSGHQFPNYSSELNVNALLLGDSALYLCASSLGASYNEQFFGPGTRLTVL.

This rearrangement joins TRBV5-4 to TRBJ2-1, with 8 bases lining up with TRBD2. Unmatched junction bases numbered 8, after V lost 0 bases and J lost 3 bases. CDR1 SGHNT and CDR2 YYREEE come from the germline V gene (reference sequence). The CDR3 runs to 17 residues. The CDR3 region has the DNA TGTGCCAGCAGCTTGGGGGGGGCGGGAGGTATCTACAATGAGCAGTTCTTC. It encodes CASSLGGAGGIYNEQFF. Full variable domain (rest looked up from reference TRBV5-4 and TRBJ2-1): ETGVTQSPTHLIKTRGQQVTLRCSSQSGHNTVSWYQQALGQGPQFIFQYYREEENGRGNFPPRFSGLQFPNYSSELNVNALELDDSALYLCASSLGGAGGIYNEQFFGPGTRLTVL.

V usage is TRBV19 and J usage is TRBJ1-1; no definite D call. V was shortened by 3 bases and J by 3 bases, with 11 bases between the two germline ends. The CDR3 is 14 amino acids. The germline V gene encodes CDR1 LNHDA and CDR2 SQIVND (reference sequence). The CDR3 region has the DNA TGTGCCAGTAGTATGTATGGCCGGGACACTGAAGCTTTCTTT. As protein: CASSMYGRDTEAFF.

The CDR3 spells CASSPGQGETMEKLFF. In DNA form, the CDR3 reads TGTGCCAGCAGCCCGGGACAGGGGGAAACCATGGAAAAACTGTTTTTT. The chain employs TRBV5-4 and TRBJ1-4; 11 bases fit TRBD1. The germline CDR1 and CDR2 sequences are SGHNT and YYREEE (reference sequence). V shed 4 bases and J 8 bases; nucleotides not matched to a gene: 10. The CDR3 has 16 amino acids.

This clone was detected once. The chain combines TRBV2 with TRBJ2-6; D is uncertain. The ends were cut back, 7 bases at V and 4 bases at J, with 17 bases in the middle. Germline V lookup: CDR1 SNHLY, CDR2 FYNNEI. This CDR3 has 16 residues. CDR3 protein: CASNYRPLLGANVLTF. DNA for the CDR3: TGTGCCAGCAACTACCGACCATTGTTAGGGGCCAACGTCCTGACTTTC.

This chain links TRBV9 with TRBJ2-5; the match to TRBD2 covers 15 bases. The length of the CDR3 is 17 residues. Unmatched junction bases numbered 4, after V lost 4 bases and J lost 0 bases. The V gene's germline CDR1 is SGDLS and CDR2 YYNGEE. CDR3 loop: CASSYGTSGGYQETQYF. The CDR3 region has the DNA TGTGCCAGCAGCTATGGGACTAGCGGGGGGTACCAAGAGACCCAGTACTTC.

The V call is TRBV5-1, the J call TRBJ1-4; D gene ambiguous. CDR1 SGHRS and CDR2 YFSETQ come from the germline V gene. With 2 bases removed from V and 5 bases from J, the gap between germline ends came to 10 bases. The CDR3 sequence is 14 residues long. The CDR3 DNA reads as TGCGCCAGCAGCTTAGGAGGTGGGAATGAAAAACTGTTTTTT. Protein: CASSLGGGNEKLFF.